This record covers a single T cell receptor beta chain. The antigen is not known. The TCR beta cDNA libraries contained unique molecular identifiers. Input of roughly 0.85 to 11 million T cells yielded some 500,000 cDNA molecules. TCRdb re-derived calls from the PCR reads in MiXCR, one entry per CDR3 protein. The sample has hundreds of thousands of distinct CDR3 sequences, nearly 45% seen once. The CDR3 spans 18 residues. Trimming left V 1 base short and J 0 bases short, with 17 bases between. Germline values: CDR1 LNHNV, CDR2 YYDKDF (reference sequence). This specimen comes from a study of post-analysis software for immune sequencing data. Study-wide points: Comparison with controls showed significantly lower normalized Chao1 diversity in multiple sclerosis patients. Under F measure analysis, samples from one preparation batch co-clustered strongly. Controls had lower frequencies than patients of a few TRBV segments, which included TRBV5-6, TRBV5-1 and TRBV20-1.

V is TRBV15 and J is TRBJ2-3; weak D call: TRBD2 (6 bases). The sequencing sample was made of blood. This receptor was identified in a girl aged 5 to 17 with multiple sclerosis. CDR3 nucleotide sequence: TGTGCCACCAGCAGAGCCCCAAAGTGGAGCGGGAGCACAGATACGCAGTATTTT. Protein: CATSRAPKWSGSTDTQYF. Full variable domain (outside the CDR3, taken from reference TRBV15 and TRBJ2-3): DAMVIQNPRYQVTQFGKPVTLSCSQTLNHNVMYWYQQKSSQAPKLLFHYYDKDFNNEADTPDNFQSRRPNTSFCFLDIRSPGLGDTAMYLCATSRAPKWSGSTDTQYFGPGTRLTVL.